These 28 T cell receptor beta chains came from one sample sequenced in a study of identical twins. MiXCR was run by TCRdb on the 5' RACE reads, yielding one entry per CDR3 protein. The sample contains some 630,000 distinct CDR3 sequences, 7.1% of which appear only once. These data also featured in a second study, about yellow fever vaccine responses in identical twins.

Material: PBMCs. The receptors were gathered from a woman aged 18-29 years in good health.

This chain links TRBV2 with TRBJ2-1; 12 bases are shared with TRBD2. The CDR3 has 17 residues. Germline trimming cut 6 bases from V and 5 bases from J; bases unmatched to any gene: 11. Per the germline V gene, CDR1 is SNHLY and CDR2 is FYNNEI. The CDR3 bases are TGTGCCAGCAGCGCCGGGACTAGCGGGTTCGGCGACAATGAGCAGTTCTTC. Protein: CASSAGTSGFGDNEQFF.

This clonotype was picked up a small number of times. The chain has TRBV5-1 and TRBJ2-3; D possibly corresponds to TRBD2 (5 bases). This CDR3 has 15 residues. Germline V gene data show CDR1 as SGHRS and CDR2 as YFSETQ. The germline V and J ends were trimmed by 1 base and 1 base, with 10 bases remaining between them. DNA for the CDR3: TGCGCCAGCAGCTTGTACCGGGAAGGCACAGATACGCAGTATTTT. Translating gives CASSLYREGTDTQYF.

The CDR3 nucleotides are TGTGCCATCAGTAAGACCGGGACAGAGCAACAGCCCCAGCATTTT. This codes for CAISKTGTEQQPQHF. J is TRBJ1-5 and V is TRBV10-3; 7 positions agree with TRBD1. This CDR3 region has 15 residues. The V gene end was trimmed by 5 bases and the J gene end by 7 bases; junction bases not matched to a gene: 11. Germline lookup yields CDR1 ENHRY and CDR2 SYGVKD.

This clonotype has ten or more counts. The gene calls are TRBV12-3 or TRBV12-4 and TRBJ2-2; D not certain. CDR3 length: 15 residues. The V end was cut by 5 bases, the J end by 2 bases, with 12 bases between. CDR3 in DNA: TGTGCCAGCAGTCCGTTCGGTGGTAACACCGGGGAGCTGTTTTTT. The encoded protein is CASSPFGGNTGELFF.

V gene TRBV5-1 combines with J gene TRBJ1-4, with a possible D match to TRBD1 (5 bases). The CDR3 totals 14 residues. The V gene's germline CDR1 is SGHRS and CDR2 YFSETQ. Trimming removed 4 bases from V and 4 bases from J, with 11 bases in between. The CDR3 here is CASSRLGGNEKLFF. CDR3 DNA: TGCGCCAGCAGCCGGCTCGGGGGTAATGAAAAACTGTTTTTT.

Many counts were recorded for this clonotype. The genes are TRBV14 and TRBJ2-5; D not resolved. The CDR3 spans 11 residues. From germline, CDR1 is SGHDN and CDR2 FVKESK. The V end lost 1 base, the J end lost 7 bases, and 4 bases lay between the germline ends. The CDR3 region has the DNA TGTGCCAGCAGCCAAGGAGTGACCCAGTACTTC. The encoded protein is CASSQGVTQYF.

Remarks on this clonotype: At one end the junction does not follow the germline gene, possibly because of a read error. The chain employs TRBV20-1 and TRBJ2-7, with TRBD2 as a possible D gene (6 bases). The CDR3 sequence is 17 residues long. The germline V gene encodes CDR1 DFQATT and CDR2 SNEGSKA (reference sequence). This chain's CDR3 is CCATKTASAVRSYEQYF. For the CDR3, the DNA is TGCTGTGCTACTAAAACGGCTAGCGCTGTACGCTCCTACGAGCAGTACTTC.

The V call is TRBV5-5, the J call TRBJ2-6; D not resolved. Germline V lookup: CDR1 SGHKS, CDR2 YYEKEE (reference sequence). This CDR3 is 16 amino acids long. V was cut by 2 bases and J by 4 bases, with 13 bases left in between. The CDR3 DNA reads TGTGCCAGCAGCTTACCCCTTATTCCCGGGGCCAACGTCCTGACTTTC. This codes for CASSLPLIPGANVLTF. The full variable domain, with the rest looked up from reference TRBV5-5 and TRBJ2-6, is DAGVTQSPTHLIKTRGQQVTLRCSPISGHKSVSWYQQVLGQGPQFIFQYYEKEERGRGNFPDRFSARQFPNYSSELNVNALLLGDSALYLCASSLPLIPGANVLTFGAGSRLTVL.

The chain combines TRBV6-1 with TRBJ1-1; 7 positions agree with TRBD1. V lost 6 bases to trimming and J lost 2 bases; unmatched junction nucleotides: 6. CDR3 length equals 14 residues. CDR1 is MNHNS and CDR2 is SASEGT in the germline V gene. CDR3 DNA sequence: TGTGCCAGCAGCCCACAGGGGCGAAACACTGAAGCTTTCTTT. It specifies CASSPQGRNTEAFF.

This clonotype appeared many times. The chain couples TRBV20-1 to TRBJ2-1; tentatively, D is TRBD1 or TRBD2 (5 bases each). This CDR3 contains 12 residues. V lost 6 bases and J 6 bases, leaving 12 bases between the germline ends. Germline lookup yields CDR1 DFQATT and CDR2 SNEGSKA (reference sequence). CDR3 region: CSARGAFNEQFF. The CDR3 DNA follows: TGCAGTGCAAGGGGAGCCTTCAATGAGCAGTTCTTC.

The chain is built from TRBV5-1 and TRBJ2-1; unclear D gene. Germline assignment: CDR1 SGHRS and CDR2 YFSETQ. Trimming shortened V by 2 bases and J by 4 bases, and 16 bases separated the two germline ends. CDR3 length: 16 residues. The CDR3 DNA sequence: TGCGCCAGCAGCTTTTCCGACCCAGGCGGTTACAATGAGCAGTTCTTC. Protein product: CASSFSDPGGYNEQFF.

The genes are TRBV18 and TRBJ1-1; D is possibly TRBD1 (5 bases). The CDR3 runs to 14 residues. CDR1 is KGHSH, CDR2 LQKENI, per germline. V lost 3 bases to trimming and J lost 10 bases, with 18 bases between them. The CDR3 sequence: CASSPSRDAVSAFF. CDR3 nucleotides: TGTGCCAGCTCACCGTCCCGGGACGCCGTATCAGCTTTCTTT.

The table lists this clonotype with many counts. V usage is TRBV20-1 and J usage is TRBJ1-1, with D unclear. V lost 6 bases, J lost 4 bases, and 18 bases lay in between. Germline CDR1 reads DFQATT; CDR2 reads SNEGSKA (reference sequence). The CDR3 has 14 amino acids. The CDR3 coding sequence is TGCAGTGCAATAGAGATCGGTTACGGCACTGAAGCTTTCTTT. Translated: CSAIEIGYGTEAFF.

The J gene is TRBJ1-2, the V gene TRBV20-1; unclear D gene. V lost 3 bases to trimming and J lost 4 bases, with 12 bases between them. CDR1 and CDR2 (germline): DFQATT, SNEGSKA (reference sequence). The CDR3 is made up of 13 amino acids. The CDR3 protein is CSASPGVGYGYTF. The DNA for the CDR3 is TGCAGTGCTAGCCCTGGAGTAGGCTATGGCTACACCTTC.

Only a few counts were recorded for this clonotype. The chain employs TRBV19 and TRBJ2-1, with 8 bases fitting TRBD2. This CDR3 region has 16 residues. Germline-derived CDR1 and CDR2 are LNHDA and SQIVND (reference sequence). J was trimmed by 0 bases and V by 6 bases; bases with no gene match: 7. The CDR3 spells CASRERELISYNEQFF. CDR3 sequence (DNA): TGTGCCAGTAGAGAGCGGGAGCTGATCTCCTACAATGAGCAGTTCTTC.

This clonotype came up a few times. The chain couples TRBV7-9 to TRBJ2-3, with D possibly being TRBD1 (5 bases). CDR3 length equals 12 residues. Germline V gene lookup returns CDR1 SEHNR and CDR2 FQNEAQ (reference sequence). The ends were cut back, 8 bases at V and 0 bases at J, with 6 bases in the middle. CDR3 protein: CASAGSTDTQYF. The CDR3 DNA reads TGTGCCAGCGCAGGGAGCACAGATACGCAGTATTTT.

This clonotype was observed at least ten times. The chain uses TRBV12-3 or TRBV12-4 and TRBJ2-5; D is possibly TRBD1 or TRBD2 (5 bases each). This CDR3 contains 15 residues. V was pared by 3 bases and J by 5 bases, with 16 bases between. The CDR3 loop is CASSLVQGVMETQYF. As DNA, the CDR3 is TGTGCCAGCAGTTTGGTCCAGGGAGTAATGGAGACCCAGTACTTC.

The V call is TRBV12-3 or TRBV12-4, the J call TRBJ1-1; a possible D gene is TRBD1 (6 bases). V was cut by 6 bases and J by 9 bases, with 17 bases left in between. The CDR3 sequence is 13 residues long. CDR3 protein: CASRPDRHEKAFF. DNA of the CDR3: TGTGCCAGCAGGCCAGACAGGCATGAAAAAGCTTTCTTT.

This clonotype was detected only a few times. The CDR3: CASSYPPTGLETQYF. Written as DNA, the CDR3 is TGTGCCAGCAGTTACCCCCCGACAGGGCTAGAGACCCAGTACTTC. This chain uses TRBV6-5 with TRBJ2-5, with 7 bases fitting TRBD1. Looked up from germline, CDR1 is MNHEY and CDR2 is SVGAGI. The CDR3 length is 15 residues. Trimming at V came to 2 bases and at J to 4 bases, leaving 7 bases not matched to a gene.

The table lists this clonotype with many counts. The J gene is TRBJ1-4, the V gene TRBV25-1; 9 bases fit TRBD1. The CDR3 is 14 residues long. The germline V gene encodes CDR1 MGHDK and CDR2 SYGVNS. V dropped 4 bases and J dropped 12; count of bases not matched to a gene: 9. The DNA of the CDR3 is TGTGCCAGCAGTGCATCCGGGACAGGGCATGAACTGTTTTTT. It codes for CASSASGTGHELFF.

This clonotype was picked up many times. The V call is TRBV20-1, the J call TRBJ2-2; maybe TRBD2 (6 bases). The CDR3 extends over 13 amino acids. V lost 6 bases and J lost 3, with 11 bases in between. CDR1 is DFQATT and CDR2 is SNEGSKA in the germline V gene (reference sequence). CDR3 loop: CSAVAGYTGELFF. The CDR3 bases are TGCAGTGCGGTGGCGGGGTACACCGGGGAGCTGTTTTTT.

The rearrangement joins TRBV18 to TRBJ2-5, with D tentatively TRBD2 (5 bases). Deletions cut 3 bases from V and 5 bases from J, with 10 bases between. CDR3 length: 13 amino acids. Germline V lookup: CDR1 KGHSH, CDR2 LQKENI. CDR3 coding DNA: TGTGCCAGCTCACCCGGGAAATCGGAGACCCAGTACTTC. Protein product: CASSPGKSETQYF.

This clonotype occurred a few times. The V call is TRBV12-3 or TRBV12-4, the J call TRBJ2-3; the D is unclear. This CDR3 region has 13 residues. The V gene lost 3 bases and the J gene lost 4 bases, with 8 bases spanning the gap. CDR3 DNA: TGTGCCAGCAGTTTTCAGGAGTCAGATACGCAGTATTTT. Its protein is CASSFQESDTQYF.

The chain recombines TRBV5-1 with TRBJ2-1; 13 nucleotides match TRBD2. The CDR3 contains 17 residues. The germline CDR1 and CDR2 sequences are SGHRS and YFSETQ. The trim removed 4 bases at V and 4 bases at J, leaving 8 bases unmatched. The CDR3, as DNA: TGCGCCAGCAGCCCCAGACTAGCGGGAGGACCTTACAATGAGCAGTTCTTC. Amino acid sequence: CASSPRLAGGPYNEQFF.

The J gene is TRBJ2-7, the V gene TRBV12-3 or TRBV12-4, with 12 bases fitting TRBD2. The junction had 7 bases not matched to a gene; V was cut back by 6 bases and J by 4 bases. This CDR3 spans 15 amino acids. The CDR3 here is CASRSSGRAGYEQYF. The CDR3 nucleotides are TGTGCCAGCAGATCTAGCGGGAGGGCTGGGTACGAGCAGTACTTC.

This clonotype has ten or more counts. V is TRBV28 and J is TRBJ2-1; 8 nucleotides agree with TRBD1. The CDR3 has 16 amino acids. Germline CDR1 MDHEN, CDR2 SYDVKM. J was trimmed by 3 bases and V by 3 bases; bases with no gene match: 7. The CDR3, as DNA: TGTGCCAGCAGTTTCATTGGACAGGGAAACTACAATGAGCAGTTCTTC. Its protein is CASSFIGQGNYNEQFF.

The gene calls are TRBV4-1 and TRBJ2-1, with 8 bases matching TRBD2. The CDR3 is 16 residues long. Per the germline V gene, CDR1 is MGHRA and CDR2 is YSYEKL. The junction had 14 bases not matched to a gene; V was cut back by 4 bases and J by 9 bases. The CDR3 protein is CASSRPGLDFPGEQFF. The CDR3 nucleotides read TGCGCCAGCAGCCGGCCGGGACTAGACTTTCCCGGTGAGCAGTTCTTC.

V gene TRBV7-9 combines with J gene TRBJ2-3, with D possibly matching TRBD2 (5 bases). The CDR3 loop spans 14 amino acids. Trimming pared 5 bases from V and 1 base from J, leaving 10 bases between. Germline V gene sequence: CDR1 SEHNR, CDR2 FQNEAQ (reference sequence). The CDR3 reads CASSNARGTDTQYF. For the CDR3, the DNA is TGTGCCAGCAGCAACGCGAGGGGCACAGATACGCAGTATTTT.